Listed below are T cell receptor beta chains from one sample, sequenced in a study of cytomegalovirus exposure and HLA in healthy donors. The method was immunoSEQ multiplex PCR; TCRdb's version includes in-frame clones alone and lacks a portion of them. Here the sample spans some 250,000 clones, 90% being singletons. Sequencing was done on a sample of PBMCs. These receptors came from a young woman in good health and CMV-seronegative. Each CDR3 is given with its conserved first and last residue. Fields, in order: V gene, clone size, J gene, D gene, CDR3 DNA, CDR3 protein. The D gene is left open where the match is weak. Size is stated for part of the rows, as once, few or many counts, or as a class when the clone is expanded.

>TRBV11-2|NA|TRBJ2-2|TRBD2
TGTGCCAGCAGCCTGGGACTAGATTACACCGGGGAGCTGTTTTTT
CASSLGLDYTGELFF
>TRBV19|once|TRBJ2-1|TRBD1
TGTGCCAGTAGTATAACAGGGGGCGCGAGGAATGAGCAGTTCTTC
CASSITGGARNEQFF
>TRBV20-1|NA|TRBJ1-1|NA
TGCAGGGCGACGGGGAACACTGAAGCTTTCTTT
CRATGNTEAFF
>TRBV30|many|TRBJ1-1|NA
TGTGCCTGGAGGCTCGGGAGTGGTCGCGCTTTCTTT
CAWRLGSGRAFF
>TRBV7-8|NA|TRBJ2-2|NA
TGTGCCAGCAGCCTCAGGTTTACCGGGGAGCTGTTTTTT
CASSLRFTGELFF
>TRBV2|NA|TRBJ1-4|NA
TGTGCCAGCAGTCACGAGGTTGAAAAACTGTTTTTT
CASSHEVEKLFF
>TRBV2|NA|TRBJ1-1|TRBD1
TGTGCCAGCAGGGCCAGGGGGATCTACACTGAAGCTTTCTTT
CASRARGIYTEAFF
>TRBV11-2|NA|TRBJ2-3|NA
TGTGCCAGCAGCTTAGGGGGCAGGCCAGGCCCAGATACGCAGTATTTT
CASSLGGRPGPDTQYF
>TRBV28|NA|TRBJ2-7|TRBD2
TGTGCCAGCAGCCCCCCGGGCGGGGGGTCCTACGAGCAGTACTTC
CASSPPGGGSYEQYF
>TRBV2|few|TRBJ2-3|NA
TGTGCCACCCCCGCGGCAGAGGGTCCCACAGATACGCAGTATTTT
CATPAAEGPTDTQYF
>TRBV7-9|NA|TRBJ2-1|NA
TGTGCCAGCAGCTTAGACAGATACAATGAGCAGTTCTTC
CASSLDRYNEQFF
>TRBV6-1|NA|TRBJ1-1|TRBD1
TGTGCCAGCAGTAGGACAGGGGGGAACACTGAAGCTTTCTTT
CASSRTGGNTEAFF
>TRBV27|once|TRBJ2-1|NA
TGTGCCAGCAGTTTACTAGCTTTGAATGAGCAGTTCTTC
CASSLLALNEQFF
>TRBV7-2|NA|TRBJ2-7|NA
TGTGCCAGCAGCTTAGCGACAGGGGAGGGCTACGAGCAGTACTTC
CASSLATGEGYEQYF
>TRBV4-1|NA|TRBJ2-1|NA
TGCGCCAGCAGCCAAAACCCCTCAGACACCGAGGGTCAGTTCTTC
CASSQNPSDTEGQFF
>TRBV7-7|NA|TRBJ2-5|NA
TGTGCTAGCAGCTTAGGGATGGACACCCCCGAGACCCAGTACTTC
CASSLGMDTPETQYF
>TRBV28|NA|TRBJ1-4|TRBD1
TGTGCCAGCAGGGACAGGTCCTCAGCAACTAATGAAAAACTGTTTTTT
CASRDRSSATNEKLFF
>TRBV6-6|NA|TRBJ1-3|NA
TGTGCCAGCAGTTCCGGCTCTGGAAACACCATATATTTT
CASSSGSGNTIYF
>TRBV2|NA|TRBJ1-3|TRBD1
TGTGCCAGCAGTGAGACAGGGGTAGGAAACACCATATATTTT
CASSETGVGNTIYF
>TRBV28|NA|TRBJ1-5|TRBD1
TGTGCCAGCAGTCCCGTCGGACAGGGCTCAGGCAATCAGCCCCAGCATTTT
CASSPVGQGSGNQPQHF
>TRBV11-3|NA|TRBJ2-1|TRBD1
TGTGCCAGCAGCGAGACAGGGGATTACAATGAGCAGTTCTTC
CASSETGDYNEQFF
>TRBV18|NA|TRBJ2-6|TRBD1
TGTGCCAGCTCACGAACGACAGGGGCCGGCTCTGGGGCCAACGTCCTGACTTTC
CASSRTTGAGSGANVLTF
>TRBV19|NA|TRBJ2-3|NA
TGTGCCAGTAGTACCGACTCGCCAGGCACAGATACGCAGTATTTT
CASSTDSPGTDTQYF
>TRBV6-4|few|TRBJ2-1|TRBD2
TGTGCCAGCACTCCACTAGCGGGGACCTACAATGAGCAGTTCTTC
CASTPLAGTYNEQFF
>TRBV7-6|once|TRBJ1-3|NA
TGTGCCAGCTTCCTCTCTGGAAACACCATATATTTT
CASFLSGNTIYF
>TRBV7-9|NA|TRBJ2-7|TRBD2
TGTGCCAGCAGCTTAGTGGCGGGGACTAGCGACGAGCAGTACTTC
CASSLVAGTSDEQYF
>TRBV7-8|NA|TRBJ1-5|TRBD1
TGTGCCAGCAGCTCAATCCCTGGACAGGGCAATCAGCCCCAGCATTTT
CASSSIPGQGNQPQHF
>TRBV28|NA|TRBJ1-4|NA
TGTGCCAGCAGTTCCCCGGGGGTATCTAATGAAAAACTGTTTTTT
CASSSPGVSNEKLFF
>TRBV19|NA|TRBJ1-1|NA
TGTGCCAGTAGTCCCCAGGAGCGGAGGAGCACTGAAGCTTTCTTT
CASSPQERRSTEAFF
>TRBV27|once|TRBJ2-1|NA
TGTGCCAGCAGTTTAAAGACAGGTGGAGGCTATGAGCAGTTCTTC
CASSLKTGGGYEQFF
>TRBV9|NA|TRBJ1-2|NA
TGTGCCAGCAGCGAGAGACAGGATAACTATGGCTACACCTTC
CASSERQDNYGYTF
>TRBV4-1|NA|TRBJ1-3|NA
TGCGCCAGCAGCCAAGGAGGCCGGGTCCCTTCTTTT
CASSQGGRVPSF
>TRBV6-6|NA|TRBJ2-2|TRBD2
TGTGCCAGCAGTTACCTAGCGGGGGGATACACCGGGGAGCTGTTTTTT
CASSYLAGGYTGELFF
>TRBV5-4|NA|TRBJ2-5|NA
TGTGCCAGCAGCAGACCGGGACTCCAAGAGACCCAGTACTTC
CASSRPGLQETQYF
>TRBV18|NA|TRBJ2-3|NA
TGTGCCAGCTCACCTTGGGACATCTCCACAGATACGCAGTATTTT
CASSPWDISTDTQYF
>TRBV7-2|NA|TRBJ1-6|TRBD1
TGTGCCAGCAGCTTTGGACAGGGCTATTCACCCCTCCACTTT
CASSFGQGYSPLHF
>TRBV4-1|NA|TRBJ1-1|NA
TGCGCCAGCAGCCAGCAGGGGAGGAACACTGAAGCTTTCTTT
CASSQQGRNTEAFF
>TRBV28|NA|TRBJ1-3|NA
TGTGCCAGCAGTGTGGGCCTCTCCTCTGGAAACACCATATATTTT
CASSVGLSSGNTIYF
>TRBV5-4|NA|TRBJ1-2|NA
TGTGCCAGCAGGCCTCAGGGTGCCGGCTATGGCTACACCTTC
CASRPQGAGYGYTF
>TRBV7-2|NA|TRBJ1-2|TRBD1
TGTGCCAGCAGTTCCGGGACAGTCTATGGCTACACCTTC
CASSSGTVYGYTF
>TRBV4-2|NA|TRBJ2-2|TRBD2
TGTGCCAGCAGGGAGACGTGGGGGGGGATCGGGGAGCTGTTTTTT
CASRETWGGIGELFF
>TRBV7-8|NA|TRBJ2-1|TRBD1
TGTGCCAGCAGCTTATGGGCGACAGGGTCGGCCAATGAGCAGTTCTTC
CASSLWATGSANEQFF
>TRBV27|NA|TRBJ2-1|TRBD2
TGTGCCAGCAGTCTCAACAGCGGGGGGCTCTACAATGAGCAGTTCTTC
CASSLNSGGLYNEQFF